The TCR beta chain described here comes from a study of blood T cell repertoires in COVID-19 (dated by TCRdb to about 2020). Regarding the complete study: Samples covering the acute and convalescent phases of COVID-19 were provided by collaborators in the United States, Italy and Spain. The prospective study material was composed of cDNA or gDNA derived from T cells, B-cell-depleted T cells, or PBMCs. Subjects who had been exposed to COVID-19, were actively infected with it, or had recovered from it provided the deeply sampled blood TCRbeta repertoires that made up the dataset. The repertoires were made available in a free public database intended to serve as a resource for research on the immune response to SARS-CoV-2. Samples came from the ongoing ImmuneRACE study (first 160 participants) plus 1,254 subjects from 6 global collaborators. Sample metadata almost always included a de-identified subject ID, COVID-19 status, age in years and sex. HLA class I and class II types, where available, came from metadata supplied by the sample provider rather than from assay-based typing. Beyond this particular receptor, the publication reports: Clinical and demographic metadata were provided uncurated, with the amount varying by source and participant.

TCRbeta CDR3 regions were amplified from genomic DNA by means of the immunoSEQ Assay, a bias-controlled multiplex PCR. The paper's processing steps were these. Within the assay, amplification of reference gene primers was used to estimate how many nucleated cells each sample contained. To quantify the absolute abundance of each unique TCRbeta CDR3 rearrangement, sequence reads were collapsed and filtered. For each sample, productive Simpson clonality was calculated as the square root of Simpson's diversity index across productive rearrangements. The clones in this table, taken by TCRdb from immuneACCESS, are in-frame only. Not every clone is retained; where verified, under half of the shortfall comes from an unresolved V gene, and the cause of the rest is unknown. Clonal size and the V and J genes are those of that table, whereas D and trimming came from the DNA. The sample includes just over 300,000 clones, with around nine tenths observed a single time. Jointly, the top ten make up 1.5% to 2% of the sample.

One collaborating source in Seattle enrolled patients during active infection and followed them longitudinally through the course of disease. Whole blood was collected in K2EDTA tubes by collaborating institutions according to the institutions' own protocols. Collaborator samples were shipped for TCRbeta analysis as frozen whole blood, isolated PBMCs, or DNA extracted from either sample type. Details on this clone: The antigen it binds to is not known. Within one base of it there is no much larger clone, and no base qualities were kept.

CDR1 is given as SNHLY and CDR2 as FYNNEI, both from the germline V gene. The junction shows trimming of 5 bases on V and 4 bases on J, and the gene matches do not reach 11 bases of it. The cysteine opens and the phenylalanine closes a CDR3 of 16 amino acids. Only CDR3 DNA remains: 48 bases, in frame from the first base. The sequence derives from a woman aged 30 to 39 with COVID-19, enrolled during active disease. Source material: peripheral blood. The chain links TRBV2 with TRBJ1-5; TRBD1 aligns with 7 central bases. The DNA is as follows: TGTGCCAGCAGTCTCCGACGAACACAGGGGAATCAGCCCCAGCATTTT. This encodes CASSLRRTQGNQPQHF.